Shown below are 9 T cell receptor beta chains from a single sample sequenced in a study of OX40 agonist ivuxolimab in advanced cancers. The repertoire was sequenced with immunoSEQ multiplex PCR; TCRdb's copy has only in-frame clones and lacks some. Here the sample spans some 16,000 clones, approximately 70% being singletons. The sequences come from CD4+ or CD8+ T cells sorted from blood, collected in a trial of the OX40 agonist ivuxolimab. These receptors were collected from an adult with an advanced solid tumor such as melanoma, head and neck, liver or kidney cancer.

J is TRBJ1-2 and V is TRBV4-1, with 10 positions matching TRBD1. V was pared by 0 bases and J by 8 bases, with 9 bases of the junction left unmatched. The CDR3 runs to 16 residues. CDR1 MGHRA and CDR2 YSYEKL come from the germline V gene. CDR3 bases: TGCGCCAGCAGCCAAGACTCTCGACAGGGGGCGGAGGGCTACACCTTC. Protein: CASSQDSRQGAEGYTF.

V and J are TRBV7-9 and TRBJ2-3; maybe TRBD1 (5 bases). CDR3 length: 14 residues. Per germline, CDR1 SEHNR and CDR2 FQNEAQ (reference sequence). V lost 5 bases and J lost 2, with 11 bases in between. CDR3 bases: TGTGCCAGCAGCCCCAGGGATGACACAGATACGCAGTATTTT. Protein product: CASSPRDDTDTQYF.

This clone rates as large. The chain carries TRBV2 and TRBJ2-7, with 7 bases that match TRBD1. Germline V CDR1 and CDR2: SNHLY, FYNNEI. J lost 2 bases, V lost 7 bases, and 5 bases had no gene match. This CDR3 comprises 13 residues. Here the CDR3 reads CASNDRATYEQYF. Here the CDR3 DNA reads TGTGCCAGCAACGACAGGGCAACCTACGAGCAGTACTTC.

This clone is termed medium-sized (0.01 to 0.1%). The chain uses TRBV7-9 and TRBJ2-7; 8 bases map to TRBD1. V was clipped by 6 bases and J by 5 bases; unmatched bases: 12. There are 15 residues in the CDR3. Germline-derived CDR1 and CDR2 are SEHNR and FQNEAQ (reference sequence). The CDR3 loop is CASRLTGTGLHEQYF. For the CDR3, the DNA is TGTGCCAGCAGGTTGACCGGGACAGGTCTCCACGAGCAGTACTTC.

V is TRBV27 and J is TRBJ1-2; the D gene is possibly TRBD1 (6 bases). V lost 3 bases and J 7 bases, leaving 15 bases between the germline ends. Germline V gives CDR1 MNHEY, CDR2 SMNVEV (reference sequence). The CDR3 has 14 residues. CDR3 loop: CASSLAGGGSGYTF. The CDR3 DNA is TGTGCCAGCAGTTTGGCGGGAGGGGGTTCTGGCTACACCTTC.

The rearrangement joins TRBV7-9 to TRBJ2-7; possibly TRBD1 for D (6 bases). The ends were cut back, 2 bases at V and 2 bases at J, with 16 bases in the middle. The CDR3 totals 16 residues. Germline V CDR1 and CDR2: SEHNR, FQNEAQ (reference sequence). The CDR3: CASSLLSGGAAYEQYF. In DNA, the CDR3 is TGTGCCAGCAGCTTATTATCTGGGGGCGCCGCCTACGAGCAGTACTTC.

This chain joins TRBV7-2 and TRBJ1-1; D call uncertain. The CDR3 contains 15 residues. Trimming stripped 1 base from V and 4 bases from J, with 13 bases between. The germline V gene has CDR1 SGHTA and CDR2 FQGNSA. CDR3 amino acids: CASSLEGWSGTEAFF. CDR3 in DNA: TGTGCCAGCAGCTTAGAAGGGTGGTCGGGCACTGAAGCTTTCTTT.

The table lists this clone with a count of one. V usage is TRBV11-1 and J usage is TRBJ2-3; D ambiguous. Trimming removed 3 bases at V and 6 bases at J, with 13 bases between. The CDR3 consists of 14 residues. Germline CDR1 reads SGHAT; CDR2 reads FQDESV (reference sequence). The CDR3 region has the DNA TGTGCCAGCAGCTTCGCAGGATCCAGGGATACGCAGTATTTT. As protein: CASSFAGSRDTQYF.

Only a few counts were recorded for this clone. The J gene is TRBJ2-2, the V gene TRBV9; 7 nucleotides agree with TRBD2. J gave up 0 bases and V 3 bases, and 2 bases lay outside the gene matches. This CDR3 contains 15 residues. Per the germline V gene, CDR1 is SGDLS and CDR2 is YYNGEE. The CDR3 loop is CASSATSPNTGELFF. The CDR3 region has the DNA TGTGCCAGCAGCGCGACTAGCCCGAACACCGGGGAGCTGTTTTTT.